This record concerns one T cell receptor (beta chain) sequence. This sample stems from a study of OX40 agonist ivuxolimab in advanced cancers. Study in general: Those treated in dose escalation had hepatocellular carcinoma, melanoma, renal cell cancer or head and neck cancer.

Only in-frame clones appear in the TCRdb table, and some are missing; sequencing was by immunoSEQ multiplex PCR. The sample carries 60,000 to 80,000 clones, 84% recorded once. Trimming shortened V by 0 bases and J by 3 bases, and 9 bases separated the two germline ends. The CDR3 runs to 14 residues. Germline CDR1 SGHVS, CDR2 FNYEAQ. The sample consisted of CD4+ or CD8+ T cells sorted from blood, taken in a trial of the OX40 agonist ivuxolimab. This chain links TRBV7-6 with TRBJ2-7; D gene ambiguous. The clonotype originates from an adult with an advanced solid tumor such as melanoma, head and neck, liver or kidney cancer. For the CDR3, the DNA is TGTGCCAGCAGCTTAGCCTACTCGGGCTACGAGCAGTACTTC. Translating gives CASSLAYSGYEQYF.